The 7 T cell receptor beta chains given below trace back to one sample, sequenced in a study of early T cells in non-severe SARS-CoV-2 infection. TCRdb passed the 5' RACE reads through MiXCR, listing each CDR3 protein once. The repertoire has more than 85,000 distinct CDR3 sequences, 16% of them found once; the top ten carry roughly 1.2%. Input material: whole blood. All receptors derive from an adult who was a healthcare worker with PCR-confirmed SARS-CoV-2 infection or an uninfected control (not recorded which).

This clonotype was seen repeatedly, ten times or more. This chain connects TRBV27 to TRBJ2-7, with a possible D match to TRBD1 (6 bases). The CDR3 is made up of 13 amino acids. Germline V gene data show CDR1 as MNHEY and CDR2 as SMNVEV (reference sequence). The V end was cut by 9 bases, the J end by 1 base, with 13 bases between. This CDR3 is CASRDRLSYEQYF. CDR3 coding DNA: TGTGCCAGTAGAGACAGGTTGTCCTACGAGCAGTACTTC.

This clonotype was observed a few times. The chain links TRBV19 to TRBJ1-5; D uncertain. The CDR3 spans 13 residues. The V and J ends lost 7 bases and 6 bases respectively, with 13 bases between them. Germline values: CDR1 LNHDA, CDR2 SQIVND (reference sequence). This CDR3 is CASNMVATQPQHF. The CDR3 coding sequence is TGTGCCAGTAATATGGTGGCAACTCAGCCCCAGCATTTT.

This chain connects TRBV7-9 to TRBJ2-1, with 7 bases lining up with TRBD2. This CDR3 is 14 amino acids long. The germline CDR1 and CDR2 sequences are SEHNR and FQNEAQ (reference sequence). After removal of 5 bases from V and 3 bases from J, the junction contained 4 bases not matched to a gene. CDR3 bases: TGTGCCAGCAGCCCCCGGGACTACTACAATGAGCAGTTCTTC. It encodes CASSPRDYYNEQFF.

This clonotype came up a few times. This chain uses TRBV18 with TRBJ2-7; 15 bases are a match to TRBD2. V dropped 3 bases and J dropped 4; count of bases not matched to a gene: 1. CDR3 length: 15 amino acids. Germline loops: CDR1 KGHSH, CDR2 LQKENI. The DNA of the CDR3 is TGTGCCAGCTCACCTGGGACTAGCGGGAGGTACGAGCAGTACTTC. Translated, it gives CASSPGTSGRYEQYF.

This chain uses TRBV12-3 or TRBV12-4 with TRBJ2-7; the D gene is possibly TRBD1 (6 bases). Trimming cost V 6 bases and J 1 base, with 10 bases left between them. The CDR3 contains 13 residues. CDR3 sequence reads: CASRLTGSYEQYF. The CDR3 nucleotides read TGTGCCAGCAGATTGACAGGTTCCTACGAGCAGTACTTC.

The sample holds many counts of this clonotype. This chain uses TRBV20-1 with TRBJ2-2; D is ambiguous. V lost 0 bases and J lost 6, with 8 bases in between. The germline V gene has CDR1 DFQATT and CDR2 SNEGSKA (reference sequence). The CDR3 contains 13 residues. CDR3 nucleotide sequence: TGCAGTGCTAGAGAGCGAAATCCCGGGGAGCTGTTTTTT. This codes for CSARERNPGELFF.

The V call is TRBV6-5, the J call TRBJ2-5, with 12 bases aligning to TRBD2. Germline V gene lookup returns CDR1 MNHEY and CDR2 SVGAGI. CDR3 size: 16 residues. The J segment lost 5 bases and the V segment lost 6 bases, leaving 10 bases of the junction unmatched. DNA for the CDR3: TGTGCCAGCAGCCCCGGACTAGCGGGGCCCACGGAGACCCAGTACTTC. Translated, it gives CASSPGLAGPTETQYF.